The present TCR beta chain was sequenced within a study of cytomegalovirus exposure and HLA in healthy donors. 60 Vbeta and 13 Jbeta primers were used in PCR. Method: immunoSEQ multiplex PCR; TCRdb's copy keeps in-frame clones and lacks some. The table lists about 100,000 clones, around 83% of them singletons. The CDR3 contains 16 residues. Germline CDR1 is MGHRA and CDR2 is YSYEKL. V gave up 3 bases and J gave up 0 bases, with 9 bases separating them. The origin of this receptor is a woman aged 18-30 years in good health and CMV-seronegative. V is TRBV4-1 and J is TRBJ1-6; D gene uncertain. The sample taken for sequencing was PBMCs. CDR3: CASSQTGSSYNSPLHF. CDR3 bases: TGCGCCAGCAGCCAGACCGGGAGCTCCTATAATTCACCCCTCCACTTT.